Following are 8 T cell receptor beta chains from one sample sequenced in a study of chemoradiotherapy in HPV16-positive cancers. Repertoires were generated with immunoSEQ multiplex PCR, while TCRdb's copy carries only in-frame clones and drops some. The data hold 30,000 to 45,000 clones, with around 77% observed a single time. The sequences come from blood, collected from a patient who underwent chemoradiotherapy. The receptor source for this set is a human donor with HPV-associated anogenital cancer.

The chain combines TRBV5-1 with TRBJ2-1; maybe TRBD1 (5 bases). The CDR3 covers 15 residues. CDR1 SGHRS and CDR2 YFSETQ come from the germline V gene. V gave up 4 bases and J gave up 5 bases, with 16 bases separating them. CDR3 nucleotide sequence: TGCGCCAGCAGCGGACCGGCAGGGATAAACAATGAGCAGTTCTTC. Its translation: CASSGPAGINNEQFF.

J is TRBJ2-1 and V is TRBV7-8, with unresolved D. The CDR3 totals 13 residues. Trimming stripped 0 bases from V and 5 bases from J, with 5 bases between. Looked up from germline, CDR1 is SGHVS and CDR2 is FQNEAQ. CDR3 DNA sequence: TGTGCCAGCAGCTTAGCAGGTAACAATGAGCAGTTCTTC. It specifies CASSLAGNNEQFF.

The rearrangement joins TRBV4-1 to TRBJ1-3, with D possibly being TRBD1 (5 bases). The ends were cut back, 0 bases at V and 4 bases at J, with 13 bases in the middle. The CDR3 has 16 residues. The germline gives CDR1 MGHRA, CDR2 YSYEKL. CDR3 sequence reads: CASSQDLWGDGNTIYF. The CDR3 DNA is TGCGCCAGCAGCCAAGATCTATGGGGGGACGGAAACACCATATATTTT.

The CDR3 sequence: CASSPYDGSNQPQHF. The DNA for the CDR3 is TGTGCCAGCAGTCCCTATGACGGGAGCAATCAGCCCCAGCATTTT. The chain uses TRBV7-2 and TRBJ1-5; no firm D call. Trimming cost V 6 bases and J 1 base, with 13 bases left between them. The CDR3 totals 15 residues. Germline assignment: CDR1 SGHTA and CDR2 FQGNSA.

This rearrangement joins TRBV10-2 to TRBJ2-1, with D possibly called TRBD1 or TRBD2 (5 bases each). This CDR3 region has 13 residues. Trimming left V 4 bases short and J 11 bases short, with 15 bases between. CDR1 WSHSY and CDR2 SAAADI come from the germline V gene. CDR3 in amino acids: CASSVEGWDQQFF. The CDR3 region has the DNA TGCGCCAGCAGTGTCGAGGGCTGGGACCAGCAGTTCTTC.

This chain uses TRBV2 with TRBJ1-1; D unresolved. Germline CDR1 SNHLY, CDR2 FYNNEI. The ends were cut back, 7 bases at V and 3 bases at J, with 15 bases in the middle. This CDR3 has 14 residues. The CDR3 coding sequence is TGTGCCAGCACGGTGGGTTGGGCGGACACTGAAGCTTTCTTT. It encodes CASTVGWADTEAFF.

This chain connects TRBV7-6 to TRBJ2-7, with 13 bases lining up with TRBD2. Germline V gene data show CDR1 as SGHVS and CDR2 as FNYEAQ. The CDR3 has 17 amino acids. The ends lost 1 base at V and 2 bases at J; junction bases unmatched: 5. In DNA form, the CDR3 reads TGTGCCAGCAGCTTAGGGACTAGCGGGGGCTTCCCCTACGAGCAGTACTTC. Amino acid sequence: CASSLGTSGGFPYEQYF.

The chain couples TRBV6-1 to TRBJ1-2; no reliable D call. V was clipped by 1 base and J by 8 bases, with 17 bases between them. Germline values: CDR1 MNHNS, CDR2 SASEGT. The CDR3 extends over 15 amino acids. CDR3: CASSEVVGRTGGYTF. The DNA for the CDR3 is TGTGCCAGCAGTGAAGTTGTCGGACGGACTGGCGGCTACACCTTC.